This T cell receptor (beta chain) was observed in a study of metastatic and nonmetastatic thyroid tumors. On the study more broadly: The study looked at repertoires side by side in blood and in tumor or nodule tissue from malignant and benign thyroid patients. Findings and limits, study-wide: It was reported that TCR beta diversity was significantly higher in malignant thyroid tumors than benign nodules, in blood and tumor.

Original handling: The study's classifier, a distant-metastasis tool for papillary thyroid cancer, was built using CDR3 differences across clinicopathological groups. Using MiXCR, TCRdb re-called clones from the PCR reads. The V and J calls were determined by TCRdb, not by the authors. The top ten clones hold roughly 19% of a sample with about 21,000 clones, around a third of them seen once. CDR3 length: 14 residues. Between the trimmed V and J ends, which lost 5 bases and 1 base, there was a span of 11 bases. Germline V gene lookup returns CDR1 LNHDA and CDR2 SQIVND (reference sequence). By proportion, this clone is medium-sized. Its antigen is unidentified. All patients were untreated before thyroid surgery.

The rearrangement uses TRBV19 and TRBJ1-1; D not certain. The clonotype was recovered from a female donor with papillary thyroid cancer or a benign thyroid nodule (not recorded which). Some clones in this sample may be carry-over from other donors' samples. The material sequenced was adjacent normal tissue. The DNA for the CDR3 is TGTGCCAGTAGTTTACAGAAGAGGAACACTGAAGCTTTCTTT. Protein sequence: CASSLQKRNTEAFF. The variable domain in full, with the rest retrieved from reference TRBV19 and TRBJ1-1, is DGGITQSPKYLFRKEGQNVTLSCEQNLNHDAMYWYRQDPGQGLRLIYYSQIVNDFQKGDIAEGYSVSREKKESFPLTVTSAQKNPTAFYLCASSLQKRNTEAFFGQGTRLTVV.